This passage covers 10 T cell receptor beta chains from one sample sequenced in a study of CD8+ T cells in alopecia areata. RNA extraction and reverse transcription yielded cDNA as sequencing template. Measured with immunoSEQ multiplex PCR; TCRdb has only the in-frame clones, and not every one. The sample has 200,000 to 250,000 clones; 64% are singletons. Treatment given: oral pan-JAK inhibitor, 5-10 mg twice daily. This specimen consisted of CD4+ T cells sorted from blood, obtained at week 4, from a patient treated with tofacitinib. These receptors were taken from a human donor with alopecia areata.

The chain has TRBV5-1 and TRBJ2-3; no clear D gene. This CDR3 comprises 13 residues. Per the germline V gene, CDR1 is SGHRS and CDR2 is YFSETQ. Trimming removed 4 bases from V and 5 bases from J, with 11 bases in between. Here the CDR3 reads CASSPTLGDTQYF. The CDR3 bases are TGCGCCAGCAGCCCGACCTTGGGAGATACGCAGTATTTT.

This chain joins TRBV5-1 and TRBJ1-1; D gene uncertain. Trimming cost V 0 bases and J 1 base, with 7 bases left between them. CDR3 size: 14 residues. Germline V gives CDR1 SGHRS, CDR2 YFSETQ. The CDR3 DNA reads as TGCGCCAGCAGCTTGGTACTGGAGAACACTGAAGCTTTCTTT. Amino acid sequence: CASSLVLENTEAFF.

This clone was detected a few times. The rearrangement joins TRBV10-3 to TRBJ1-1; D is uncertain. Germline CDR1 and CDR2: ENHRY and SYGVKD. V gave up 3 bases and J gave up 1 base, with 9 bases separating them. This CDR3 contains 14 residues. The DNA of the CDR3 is TGTGCCATCAGTGACGGATCTCCGAACACTGAAGCTTTCTTT. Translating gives CAISDGSPNTEAFF.

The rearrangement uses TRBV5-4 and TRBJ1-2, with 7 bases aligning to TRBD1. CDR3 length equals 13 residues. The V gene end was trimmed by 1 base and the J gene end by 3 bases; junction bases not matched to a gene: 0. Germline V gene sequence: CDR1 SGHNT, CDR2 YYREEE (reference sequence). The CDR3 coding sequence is TGTGCCAGCAGCTTGACAGGGGACTATGGCTACACCTTC. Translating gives CASSLTGDYGYTF.

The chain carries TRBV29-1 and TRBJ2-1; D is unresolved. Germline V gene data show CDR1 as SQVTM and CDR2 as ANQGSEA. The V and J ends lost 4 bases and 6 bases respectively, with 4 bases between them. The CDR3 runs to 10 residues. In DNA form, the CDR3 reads TGCAGCGTTGGGACCAATGAGCAGTTCTTC. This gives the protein CSVGTNEQFF.

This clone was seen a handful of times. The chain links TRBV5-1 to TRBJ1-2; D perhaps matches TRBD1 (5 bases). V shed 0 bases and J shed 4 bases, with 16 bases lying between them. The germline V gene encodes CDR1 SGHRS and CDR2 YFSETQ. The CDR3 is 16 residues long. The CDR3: CASSLDGTPKGYGYTF. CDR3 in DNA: TGCGCCAGCAGCTTGGACGGGACCCCCAAGGGCTATGGCTACACCTTC.

The CDR3 sequence is CARWADCGGRATDTQYF. As DNA, the CDR3 is TGTGCGAGATGGGCAGACTGTGGCGGGCGAGCTACAGATACGCAGTATTTT. The rearrangement uses TRBV21-1 and TRBJ2-3; the D call TRBD2 from the table was never checked on the DNA. TRBV21-1 is deemed a pseudogene. The CDR3 is 17 amino acids.

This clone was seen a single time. CDR3 region: CASRGSQSGANVLTF. Here the CDR3 DNA reads TGTGCCAGTAGGGGAAGTCAGTCCGGGGCCAACGTCCTGACTTTC. The rearrangement uses TRBV19 and TRBJ2-6; no clear D gene. Per the germline V gene, CDR1 is LNHDA and CDR2 is SQIVND (reference sequence). The CDR3 is 15 amino acids. V lost 6 bases and J 4 bases, leaving 13 bases between the germline ends.

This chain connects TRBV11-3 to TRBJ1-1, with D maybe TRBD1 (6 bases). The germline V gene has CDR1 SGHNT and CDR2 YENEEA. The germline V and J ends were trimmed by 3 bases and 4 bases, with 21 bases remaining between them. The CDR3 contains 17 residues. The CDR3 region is CASSLLRQVRGSTEAFF. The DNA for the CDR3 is TGTGCCAGCAGCTTGTTAAGACAGGTCCGGGGGAGCACTGAAGCTTTCTTT.

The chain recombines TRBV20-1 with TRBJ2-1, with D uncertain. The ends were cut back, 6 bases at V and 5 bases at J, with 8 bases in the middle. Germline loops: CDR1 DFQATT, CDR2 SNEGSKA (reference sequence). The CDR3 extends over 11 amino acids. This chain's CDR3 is CSAPEDNEQFF. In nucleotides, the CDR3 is TGCAGTGCGCCCGAGGACAATGAGCAGTTCTTC.